The source of this T cell receptor beta chain is a study of blood T cell repertoires in COVID-19. The overall study: PBMCs, B-cell-depleted T cells, or T cells provided the cDNA or gDNA that made up the material.

As originally analysed: Amplification of reference gene primers provided the estimated nucleated cell counts. Sequencing was performed with immunoSEQ multiplex PCR; in TCRdb, only in-frame clones are kept and a portion is missing. V, J and clone size were drawn from that table, and D and trimming were deduced from the DNA. The table records some 210,000 clones, roughly four fifths of them present only once. Trimming removed 5 bases from V and 0 bases from J, with 8 bases in between. Germline assignment: CDR1 LNHNV and CDR2 YYDKDF (reference sequence). CDR3 length equals 14 residues. The sequenced sample was peripheral blood. The receptor's source is a woman aged 45-59 years with active or convalescent COVID-19. The chain combines TRBV15 with TRBJ1-3; D ambiguous. CDR3 in DNA: TGTGCCACCAGCGGGCAGCTCTCTGGAAACACCATATATTTT. Protein: CATSGQLSGNTIYF.